This T cell receptor (beta chain) emerged from a study of shared clonotypes between healthy human individuals (dated by TCRdb to 2019 to 2021). Context from the whole study: A few men and two women, aged 18 to 49 years, made up the cohort. Per donor, three plates each were used for CD4 naive and CD4 memory, two for CD8 naive, and one for CD8 memory. The study deeply sequenced blood TCR repertoires of about 5 healthy adults to estimate repertoire size and the extent of clonotype sharing between individuals. To increase sequencing depth and limit assay-specific biases, different laboratories used diverse techniques to prepare libraries and sequence TCR repertoires. Leukapheresis yielded between about 0.8 and 9.5 billion PBMCs per donor.

What the authors observed across the whole study: Compared with non-shared clonotypes, clonotypes shared by all four sorted-subset donors had higher generation probabilities. Sampling was limited to blood, and TCR repertoires in tissue likely differ from TCR repertoires in blood. The genetic and exposure-history diversity represented was limited by the small number of donors. Incomplete sequencing was indicated by rarefaction of sorted-subset datasets, despite the large sequencing depth. Sharing across a few donors was observed for around 5% of naive CD4, over 3% of naive CD8, 2% to 2.5% of memory CD4, and less than 0.45% of memory CD8 clonotypes. Based on pairwise subsampling, the degree of clonotype sharing among donors was expected to be affected by sequencing depth. Estimated clonotype richness was generally larger for naive than for memory subsets.

CD8 naive samples were obtained by positive selection for CCR7 among CD45RO-negative cells, yielding a CD45RA+CCR7+ population from which TemRA cells were excluded. The donors were healthy, HIV-negative adults who had no recently reported acute infections or vaccinations. Only Caucasian adults living in Nashville, Tennessee, USA were represented among the donors. Blood was obtained by leukapheresis, after which PBMCs were separated by Ficoll-Histopaque density gradient centrifugation and cryopreserved in liquid nitrogen vapor phase. Analytical flow cytometry was used to check the purity and quantity of each magnetically sorted T cell population. Each sorted fraction had its genomic DNA isolated and then quantified by UV absorbance on a Nanodrop 2000c. Using the deep immunoSEQ assay, multiplex PCR amplified TCR CDR3 regions from genomic DNA. For each cell subset, the extracted genomic DNA was distributed evenly across all wells of several immunoSEQ 96-well plates, and each plate served as one replicate. Each replicate PCR for sorted subsets received around 200 ng genomic DNA, equal to 30,000 or so T cell genomes. The purified libraries were quantified using a Qubit 3.0 fluorometer, sized with a Bioanalyzer 2100, and then quantified again using the KAPA Library Quantification kit. A separate single-read 150-cycle Illumina NextSeq 550 flow cell was used to sequence each immunoSEQ 96-well plate. The original methods were these. Because the immunoSEQ output held only junctional sequences and lacked quality scores, the filtering could not match the filtering applied to full-length reads. Sequences were annotated with PyIR, a Python wrapper for IgBLAST v1.9, using IMGT germline references to assign V/J genes and CDR3. Reads were filtered out if the reads had weak V/J assignments (E-value above 1e-6), no CDR3, stop codons, out-of-frame junctions, or ambiguous translated residues. V3J clonotypes were defined by identical inferred V gene, J gene, and CDR3 amino acid sequence. Percentage overlap between repertoires was calculated by dividing the number of shared unique clonotypes by the size of the smaller repertoire. Repertoire richness was assessed with RTK rarefaction, the Chao1 estimator, and Recon v2.1 estimates of unobserved clonotypes. For all TCRbeta clonotypes obtained by the gDNA method from a few donors, generation probabilities were computed with OLGA. As stored in TCRdb, this immuneACCESS dataset retains in-frame rearrangements with V and J assigned. A fraction of the clones does not appear; measured against another copy, unresolved V genes explain less than half of the discrepancy, and the remainder lacks a known reason. V, J and clone size reflect that table, while D and trimming were determined from the DNA. The sample table contains hundreds of thousands of clones; only one count was recorded for 95% to 97% of them. The ten largest clones add up to roughly 0.12% of the sample.

The CDR3 has 13 amino acids, counting the end cysteine and phenylalanine. The DNA shown is the 39-base CDR3, in frame from base 1. The germline V gene specifies MDHEN as CDR1 and SYDVKM as CDR2. Of note for this clone: There is no known antigen for this receptor. Base-call qualities are not available, and no considerably larger clone is one nucleotide away.

Sequenced sample: naive CD8+ T cells sorted from blood. The sample's cell subset or site label, decoded: CD45RA+CCR7+. The V and J genes are TRBV28 and TRBJ2-5; confidence is insufficient to name the D gene. The last part of the DNA fits TRBJ2-7 better; the J call may be wrong. This receptor was taken from a woman in her twenties or thirties in good health. DNA sequence: TGTGCCAGCAGTTTAGCGGCTTCCTACGAGCAGTACTTC. Its product reads: CASSLAASYEQYF.